Listed below are T cell receptor beta chains from one sample, sequenced in a study of blood T cell repertoires in COVID-19. The data were produced by immunoSEQ multiplex PCR, yet TCRdb's version contains in-frame clones alone and is incomplete. The sample holds roughly 30,000 clones, roughly 93% seen once. The sample taken for sequencing was peripheral blood. The source is a human donor in a cohort sampled during active COVID-19. Both conserved end residues are part of each CDR3. D genes are given only for firm matches. Clone sizes are given selectively: once, few, many, or a class where the clone is expanded.

J gene	V gene	clone size	D gene	CDR3 DNA	CDR3 protein
TRBJ2-5	TRBV7-9	-	TRBD1	TGTGCCAGCAGCCCCCTCTGGGACAGGGGCCAAGAGACCCAGTACTTC	CASSPLWDRGQETQYF
TRBJ2-1	TRBV7-3	-	TRBD2	TGTGCCAGCAGCGCCCTACCGGGACTAGCGGGAGTTGAGCAGTTCTTC	CASSALPGLAGVEQFF
TRBJ2-2	TRBV9	-	-	TGTGCCAGCAGCGTCAGGGGGAACACCGGGGAGCTGTTTTTT	CASSVRGNTGELFF
TRBJ2-7	TRBV29-1	-	-	TGCAGCGTGGAGGGACAGTCCTACGAGCAGTACTTC	CSVEGQSYEQYF
TRBJ1-2	TRBV28	-	-	TGTGCCAGCAGTTTAGGTTTGGGGGGAGGTGGCTACACCTTC	CASSLGLGGGGYTF
TRBJ2-6	TRBV11-3	-	-	TGTGCCAGCAGCTTAGTGCCTCGGACAGAATTCAAGGCTGGGGCCAACGTCCTGACTTTC	CASSLVPRTEFKAGANVLTF
TRBJ1-3	TRBV5-4	-	-	TGTGCCAGCAGCTTGGGTCAACAGCCTGGAAACACCATATATTTT	CASSLGQQPGNTIYF
TRBJ1-3	TRBV3-1/TRBV3-2	-	-	TGTGCCAGCAGCCATGAAGACAGGTCCGGAAACACCATATATTTT	CASSHEDRSGNTIYF
TRBJ1-2	TRBV5-4	-	-	TGTGCCAGCAGCTTGGACAGCCAGGGGCACTATGGCTACACCTTC	CASSLDSQGHYGYTF
TRBJ1-6	TRBV30	-	TRBD1	TGTGCCTGGAGCTTGGGACAGCAAAATTCACCCCTCCACTTT	CAWSLGQQNSPLHF
TRBJ1-2	TRBV24-1	-	TRBD1	TGTGCCACCAGTGATGGGGCAGGGGGTGGCTACACCTTC	CATSDGAGGGYTF
TRBJ1-2	TRBV7-8	-	-	TGTGCCAGCAGCCTACCCCCACAGCACACTAACTATGGCTACACCTTC	CASSLPPQHTNYGYTF
TRBJ1-6	TRBV2	-	-	TGTGCCAGCACCGCCGGGTCCTTAGTTTCACCCCTCCACTTT	CASTAGSLVSPLHF
TRBJ2-5	TRBV3-1/TRBV3-2	-	TRBD1	TGTGCCAGCAGAAGGGACAGTCTGGAGACCCAGTACTTC	CASRRDSLETQYF
TRBJ2-7	TRBV27	-	-	TGTGCCGGTCACAGGGAAATGACTGGCTACGAGCAGTACTTC	CAGHREMTGYEQYF
TRBJ2-5	TRBV9	-	TRBD1	TGTGCCAGCAGCGACCAGACAGGGGGACTTGTAGAGACCCAGTACTTC	CASSDQTGGLVETQYF
TRBJ2-2	TRBV5-6	-	TRBD2	TGTGCCAGCACTCCGGGACTAGCGGGAGACACCGGGGAGCTGTTTTTT	CASTPGLAGDTGELFF
TRBJ2-1	TRBV19	once	-	TGTGCCAGTAGTATGGACAGCTACAATGAGCAGTTCTTC	CASSMDSYNEQFF
TRBJ2-7	TRBV5-1	-	-	TGCGCCAGCAGCTGGGGCCGGGTGGGCTCCTACGAGCAGTACTTC	CASSWGRVGSYEQYF
TRBJ2-1	TRBV29-1	once	-	TGCAGCGTTGAAGACCCTACTAGCCTCTCCTACAATGAGCAGTTCTTC	CSVEDPTSLSYNEQFF
TRBJ2-2	TRBV27	-	TRBD1	TGTGCCAGCAGCAAACGAACAGGGGTGAACACCGGGGAGCTGTTTTTT	CASSKRTGVNTGELFF
TRBJ2-1	TRBV4-1	-	TRBD2	TGCGCCAGCAGCCAAGAACCGGGGCTAGCGGGAAACTCCTACAATGAGCAGTTCTTC	CASSQEPGLAGNSYNEQFF
TRBJ1-4	TRBV19	-	-	TGTGCCAGTAGTATCCTCCCTGACAGAGCAACTAATGAAAAACTGTTTTTT	CASSILPDRATNEKLFF
TRBJ1-1	TRBV6-4	few	-	TGTGCCAGCAGTGACCAGGACGGAGGTGAAGCTTTCTTT	CASSDQDGGEAFF
TRBJ2-3	TRBV11-2	-	-	TGTGCCAGCAGCTTAGGGGGCGCCCCCCCAGATACGCAGTATTTT	CASSLGGAPPDTQYF
TRBJ1-4	TRBV19	-	TRBD1	TGTGCCAGTAGTATCTGGACAGGGGGCGAAAAACTGTTTTTT	CASSIWTGGEKLFF
TRBJ1-6	TRBV27	-	TRBD1	TGTGCCAGCAGTCCTCGGACAGGCATTAATTCACCCCTCCACTTT	CASSPRTGINSPLHF
TRBJ1-6	TRBV5-4	-	-	TGTGCCAGCAGCTTGGGCAGTATCTCACCCCTCCACTTT	CASSLGSISPLHF
TRBJ2-3	TRBV14	once	-	TGTGCCAGCAGCCAAGTCAAGACGGGATACAACACAGATACGCAGTATTTT	CASSQVKTGYNTDTQYF
TRBJ2-5	TRBV13	-	-	TGTGCCAGCAGCTTAGCTGGGGGCCCCCAAGAGACCCAGTACTTC	CASSLAGGPQETQYF
TRBJ2-7	TRBV5-6	-	-	TGTGCCAGTCTAACCTACGCGGGGGCTACCTACGAGCAGTACTTC	CASLTYAGATYEQYF
TRBJ2-7	TRBV5-6	-	-	TGTGCCAGCAGCTTGGGGCCCGCCTACGAGCAGTACTTC	CASSLGPAYEQYF
TRBJ2-7	TRBV9	-	TRBD1	TGTGCCAGCAGCCCCCGGACAGGGCTTGGGGAGCAGTACTTC	CASSPRTGLGEQYF
TRBJ1-2	TRBV2	-	-	TGTGCCAGCAGGCTCGGTTTCTATGGCTACACCTTC	CASRLGFYGYTF
TRBJ2-1	TRBV6-2/TRBV6-3	-	TRBD2	TGTGCCAGCAGTCCCACTAGCGGGGAGTACAATGAGCAGTTCTTC	CASSPTSGEYNEQFF
TRBJ2-3	TRBV19	-	-	TGTGCCAGTAGTATAGGAGCTGCCTACACAGATACGCAGTATTTT	CASSIGAAYTDTQYF
TRBJ2-3	TRBV7-9	-	TRBD2	TGTGCCAGCAGCTTCCTCCCAGGACTAGCGGGAGCTTCGCAGTATTTT	CASSFLPGLAGASQYF
TRBJ2-3	TRBV7-6	-	-	TGTGCCAGCAGCTTCAGATGGAGGGGGCAAGGGACAGATACGCAGTATTTT	CASSFRWRGQGTDTQYF
TRBJ1-4	TRBV11-1	-	-	TGTGCCAGCAGCTTAGGAGGACAACGTAATGAAAAACTGTTTTTT	CASSLGGQRNEKLFF
TRBJ2-1	TRBV6-5	-	-	TGTGCCAGCAGTTACTCCCCCCAGGGGTCCTTCAATGAGCAGTTCTTC	CASSYSPQGSFNEQFF
TRBJ2-4	TRBV14	-	TRBD2	TGTGCCAGCAGCCAAGGGCGGGAGGTTGGCATTCAGTACTTC	CASSQGREVGIQYF
TRBJ1-1	TRBV10-1	-	-	TGCGCCAGCAGTGAGGCTACCTGGACTGAAGCTTTCTTT	CASSEATWTEAFF
TRBJ2-7	TRBV6-5	once	TRBD2	TGTGCCAGCAGGGGGACTAGCGGGGAACAGTACTTC	CASRGTSGEQYF
TRBJ1-4	TRBV5-5	-	-	TGTGCCAGCAGCTTGTTTACAGGGATTAGTGAAAAACTGTTTTTT	CASSLFTGISEKLFF
TRBJ2-3	TRBV24-1	once	TRBD2	TGTGCCACCAGTGACGGGAGGGCGTTCGGTACAGATACGCAGTATTTT	CATSDGRAFGTDTQYF
TRBJ2-1	TRBV13	-	TRBD2	TGTGCCAGCAGCTCGGAGCCGGGACTAGCGGGAGGGTCTGAGCAGTTCTTC	CASSSEPGLAGGSEQFF
TRBJ2-3	TRBV7-2	-	TRBD1	TGTGCCAGCAGCCCTGACAGGGCGTTAGATACGCAGTATTTT	CASSPDRALDTQYF
TRBJ2-1	TRBV9	-	-	TGTGCCAGCAGCGTAGTATTAGCGGCGGGGAATGAGCAGTTCTTC	CASSVVLAAGNEQFF
TRBJ2-5	TRBV5-1	-	TRBD2	TGCGCCAGCAGCTTGTGGGCGGGAGGCGGAGAGACCCAGTACTTC	CASSLWAGGGETQYF
TRBJ1-2	TRBV10-2	-	-	TGCGCCAGCTCCCCCGCAACAGATTTTTATGGCTACACCTTC	CASSPATDFYGYTF
TRBJ1-1	TRBV29-1	-	-	TGCAGCGTTCCGCTAGCAGGGGTCCATCTCGGAGCTTTCTTT	CSVPLAGVHLGAFF
TRBJ2-5	TRBV5-4	-	TRBD2	TGTGCCAGCAGCTTGGGGACTAGCGGGAGGTGGGAGACCCAGTACTTC	CASSLGTSGRWETQYF